The T cell receptor (beta chain) under discussion was sequenced for a study of control samples from healthy donors and cancer patients. This CDR3 is built from 9 residues. Measured with immunoSEQ multiplex PCR; TCRdb has only the in-frame clones, and not every one. Of about 120,000 clones in the sample, about nine tenths were seen once. The rearrangement uses TRBV21-1 and TRBJ1-1. TRBV21-1 counts as a pseudogene. The clonotype comes from a man aged 40-50 years in good health. Material for sequencing was blood. The CDR3 DNA reads as TGTGCCAGCCGAAGGGAAGCTTTCTTT. This encodes CASRREAFF.